Ten or more counts support the clone carrying this T cell receptor (beta chain). Antigen: not known. Stated time point: newly diagnosed GD, antithyroid drugs for less than 3 months. The TCR library was made from RNA extracted from PBMCs. Building the TCR beta libraries relied on iRepertoire HTBI primers, and CDR3 regions underwent Arm-PCR. TCRdb reprocessed the multiplex PCR reads with MiXCR, giving one entry per CDR3 protein. The sample has approximately 440,000 distinct CDR3 sequences, 15% to 20% seen once; the top ten hold more than 10%. This entry belongs to a study of regulatory T cells in long-lasting Graves disease. Study-wide findings and caveats: Persistent disease samples used TRBV28, TRBJ1-2 and TRBJ2-5 preferentially.

Germline loops: CDR1 MDHEN, CDR2 SYDVKM. This CDR3 comprises 15 residues. Trimming removed 5 bases at V and 4 bases at J, with 17 bases between. The same sample was also used in a study of T cells in Graves' hyperthyroidism and ophthalmopathy. That source reports: Blood also carried most thyroid clonotypes expanded above 0.001.

This TCR was sampled from a middle-aged man with Graves disease. The source material was peripheral blood mononuclear cells (PBMCs), sampled at new diagnosis, from a patient treated with antithyroid drugs. V gene TRBV28 combines with J gene TRBJ2-5, with D perhaps matching TRBD1 (5 bases). CDR3 loop: CASSLPQGSGETQYF. The CDR3 DNA is TGTGCCAGCAGTCTCCCTCAGGGTTCGGGAGAGACCCAGTACTTC.